These 8 T cell receptor beta chains were sequenced from one sample in a study of CD8+CD57+ T cells in acquired aplastic anemia (dated by TCRdb to 2016 to 2019). Sequenced using an Illumina HiSeq 2000. Profiling of TCR beta VDJ combinations and CDR3 sequences used genomic DNA as the template. TCRdb trimmed public reads at Q25 via fastp, called clones via MiXCR and kept in-frame beta chains. All rows with the same CDR3 protein become a single entry with the most common DNA and genes. This sample gives fewer than 200,000 distinct CDR3 sequences in total; 35% to 55% of them show up just once. The ten largest clones take up over 0.95% of the sample. The sample consisted of sorted CD4+, CD8+, or CD8+CD57+ T cells (not recorded which) from PBMCs. These receptors all stem from a human donor in good health.

This CDR3 reads CATSREGSLYEQYF. CDR3 DNA: TGTGCCACCAGCAGAGAAGGCTCCCTCTACGAGCAGTACTTC. V gene TRBV15 combines with J gene TRBJ2-7, with unresolved D. Germline CDR1 reads LNHNV; CDR2 reads YYDKDF (reference sequence). Trimming took 0 bases from V and 3 from J, leaving 9 bases between them. The CDR3 length is 14 residues.

The chain employs TRBV7-4 and TRBJ1-1; no firm D call. The CDR3 contains 13 residues. Germline V CDR1 and CDR2: SGHVT, SQSDAQ. V lost 3 bases, J lost 2 bases, and 7 bases lay in between. The DNA of the CDR3 is TGTGCCAGCAGCTTTCGCAAAAACACTGAAGCTTTCTTT. Amino acids: CASSFRKNTEAFF. Looking up the rest from reference TRBV7-4 and TRBJ1-1 gives the full variable domain: GAGVSQSPRYKVAKRGRDVALRCDSISGHVTLYWYRQTLGQGSEVLTYSQSDAQRDKSGRPSGRFSAERPERSVSTLKIQRTEQGDSAVYLCASSFRKNTEAFFGQGTRLTVV.

This rearrangement joins TRBV11-2 to TRBJ2-1; 10 nucleotides align to TRBD1. The germline CDR1 and CDR2 sequences are SGHAT and FQNNGV. J gave up 9 bases and V 2 bases, and 10 bases lay outside the gene matches. The CDR3 has 16 amino acids. This CDR3 is CASSLFGVTGGSEQFF. The CDR3 coding sequence is TGTGCCAGCAGCTTATTCGGAGTGACAGGGGGCTCTGAGCAGTTCTTC.

With respect to this clonotype: An end of the junction does not agree with germline; a read error may underlie this. J is TRBJ1-4 and V is TRBV10-3; 7 nucleotides match TRBD1. Germline loops: CDR1 ENHRY, CDR2 SYGVKD. This CDR3 contains 16 residues. The CDR3 sequence is CASSNSGGRANEKLFF. The CDR3 bases are TGTGCCAGCAGTAACTCAGGGGGGCGAGCTAATGAAAAACTGTTTTTT.

With respect to this clonotype: A read error may account for a junction end that differs from germline. The chain employs TRBV10-3 and TRBJ1-2; 8 bases fit TRBD1. This CDR3 is 14 amino acids long. CDR1 and CDR2 from the germline V gene are ENHRY and SYGVKD. CDR3: CDISVDRDVRGYTF. The CDR3 DNA reads TGTGACATCAGTGTGGACAGGGACGTTCGTGGCTACACCTTC.

The sample holds a few counts of this clonotype. The rearrangement links TRBV20-1 to TRBJ1-3, with 9 nucleotides matching TRBD1. The CDR3 is 16 residues long. The J segment lost 2 bases and the V segment lost 3 bases, leaving 8 bases of the junction unmatched. CDR1 and CDR2 from the germline V gene are DFQATT and SNEGSKA (reference sequence). CDR3 nucleotides: TGCAGTGCTAGCCCCCTGGGACAGGGAGCTGGAAACACCATATATTTT. This sequence encodes CSASPLGQGAGNTIYF.

This clonotype was seen ten or more times. The chain joins TRBV20-1 to TRBJ2-1; D is possibly TRBD2 (6 bases). Germline CDR1 and CDR2: DFQATT and SNEGSKA (reference sequence). The CDR3 runs 18 residues. The V end was cut by 5 bases, the J end by 1 base, with 24 bases between. The CDR3 DNA sequence: TGCAGTGCTGGGCCACACGGGGGACCGACGCGGTCCTACAATGAGCAGTTCTTC. It yields the protein CSAGPHGGPTRSYNEQFF.

This clonotype has more than one count but fewer than ten. In DNA form, the CDR3 reads TGCGCCAGCAGCTTGGGGAGGCGACTTGTCACAGATACGCAGTATTTT. It translates to CASSLGRRLVTDTQYF. This chain joins TRBV5-1 and TRBJ2-3; tentative D call: TRBD2 (5 bases). Per the germline V gene, CDR1 is SGHRS and CDR2 is YFSETQ. This CDR3 spans 16 amino acids. Trimming cost V 0 bases and J 2 bases, with 13 bases left between them.